Included here is one T cell receptor (beta chain) sequence, with context. Germline loops: CDR1 WSHSY, CDR2 SAAADI. The CDR3 sequence is 16 residues long. V shed 0 bases, J shed 1 base, and the junction held 6 bases outside the gene matches. The data originate from a study of blood T cell repertoires in COVID-19. Study-level background: The United States, Italy and Spain provided the acute and convalescent COVID-19 samples. Sources were T cells, B-cell-depleted T cells, or PBMCs; the material itself was cDNA or gDNA.

Methods used by the authors: The assay estimated nucleated cells by amplifying reference gene primers. Profiled with immunoSEQ multiplex PCR; TCRdb holds only in-frame clones, not every one. That table supplies the V and J calls and clone size; D and trimming were determined from the DNA. The sample contains about 80,000 clones, 60% to 85% of which appear only once. This chain joins TRBV10-2 and TRBJ2-7, with 7 bases matching TRBD2. The receptor was isolated from a human donor in a cohort sampled during active COVID-19. The sequencing input was peripheral blood. Here the CDR3 reads CASSESLRGMSYEQYV. The CDR3 DNA reads TGCGCCAGCAGTGAGTCTCTGCGGGGGATGTCCTACGAGCAGTACGTC.